This TCR beta chain was sequenced in a study of cytomegalovirus exposure and HLA in healthy donors. Study results and caveats: The majority of CMV-associated TCR beta chains were reported as apparently HLA-restricted in a later analysis.

The CDR3 length is 15 residues. The V gene end was trimmed by 0 bases and the J gene end by 4 bases; junction bases not matched to a gene: 5. The germline gives CDR1 SGDLS, CDR2 YYNGEE. Primers included in the PCR were 60 Vbeta and 13 Jbeta primers. Profiling relied on immunoSEQ multiplex PCR, and the TCRdb table lists in-frame clones only, not all of them. The sample records roughly 78,000 clones, approximately 57% being singletons. On this clone: Its antigen is not known.

This TCR was sampled from a man aged 30 to 45 in good health and CMV-seropositive. The sequenced sample consisted of PBMCs. J is TRBJ2-7 and V is TRBV9; TRBD2 matches 9 bases. The CDR3 DNA follows: TGTGCCAGCAGCGTAGGTAGGACTAGCGCTTACGAGCAGTACTTC. It codes for CASSVGRTSAYEQYF. Using reference TRBV9 and TRBJ2-7 for the parts outside the CDR3, the full variable domain is DSGVTQTPKHLITATGQRVTLRCSPRSGDLSVYWYQQSLDQGLQFLIQYYNGEERAKGNILERFSAQQFPDLHSELNLSSLELGDSALYFCASSVGRTSAYEQYFGPGTRLTVT.